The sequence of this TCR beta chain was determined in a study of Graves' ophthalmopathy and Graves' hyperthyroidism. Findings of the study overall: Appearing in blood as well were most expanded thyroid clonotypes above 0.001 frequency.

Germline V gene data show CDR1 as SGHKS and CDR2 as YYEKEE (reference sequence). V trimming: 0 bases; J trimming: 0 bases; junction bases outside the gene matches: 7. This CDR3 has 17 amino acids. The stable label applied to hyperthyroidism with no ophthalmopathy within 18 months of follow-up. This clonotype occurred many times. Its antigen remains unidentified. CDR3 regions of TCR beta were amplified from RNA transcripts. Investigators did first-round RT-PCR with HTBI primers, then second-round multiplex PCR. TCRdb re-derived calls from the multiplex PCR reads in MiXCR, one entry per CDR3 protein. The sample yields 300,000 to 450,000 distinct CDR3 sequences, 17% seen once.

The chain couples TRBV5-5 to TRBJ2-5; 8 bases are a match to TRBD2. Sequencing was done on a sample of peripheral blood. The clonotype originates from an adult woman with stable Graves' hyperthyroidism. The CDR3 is CASSLGRRGVYQETQYF. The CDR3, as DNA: TGTGCCAGCAGCTTGGGTCGGCGGGGGGTGTACCAAGAGACCCAGTACTTC.